These 5 T cell receptor beta chains originate from one sample sequenced in a study of multiple sclerosis patients with progressive multifocal leukoencephalopathy. Time point denoted: about 13 months of natalizumab therapy. Assay: immunoSEQ multiplex PCR; the TCRdb copy retains only in-frame clones and omits some. The repertoire holds around 30,000 clones, with 90% as singletons. The sequencing here drew on PBMCs, taken from a patient treated with natalizumab. The source of these receptors is a human donor with multiple sclerosis.

V gene TRBV5-1 combines with J gene TRBJ2-2; possible D gene TRBD1, 6 bases. The V end lost 1 base, the J end lost 6 bases, and 19 bases lay between the germline ends. CDR3 length: 17 residues. Germline assignment: CDR1 SGHRS and CDR2 YFSETQ. The CDR3, as DNA: TGCGCCAGCAGCTTGAGGCTACAGGGAAGGAATGCCGGGGAGCTGTTTTTT. Its translation: CASSLRLQGRNAGELFF.

The chain is built from TRBV6-5 and TRBJ1-1; D is perhaps TRBD1 (5 bases). CDR3 length: 15 residues. CDR1 MNHEY and CDR2 SVGAGI come from the germline V gene. V lost 2 bases, J lost 8 bases, and 18 bases lay in between. The CDR3 loop is CASSYEGTGGAEAFF. The DNA of the CDR3 is TGTGCCAGCAGTTACGAGGGGACGGGCGGGGCCGAAGCTTTCTTT.

The chain joins TRBV11-2 to TRBJ1-4; D is perhaps TRBD1 (6 bases). Germline lookup yields CDR1 SGHAT and CDR2 FQNNGV. The CDR3 is 14 residues long. V gave up 1 base and J gave up 10 bases, with 13 bases separating them. CDR3 sequence: CASSLAGGGGKLFF. In nucleotides, the CDR3 is TGTGCCAGCAGCTTAGCTGGGGGCGGGGGAAAACTGTTTTTT.

This clone was found once. This chain uses TRBV19 with TRBJ2-1, with TRBD2 as a possible D gene (5 bases). With 4 bases removed from V and 9 bases from J, the gap between germline ends came to 16 bases. The CDR3 contains 14 residues. Germline assignment: CDR1 LNHDA and CDR2 SQIVND (reference sequence). The CDR3 DNA is TGTGCCAGTAGTAAGCGGCGGTATGGCCTTGAGCAGTTCTTC. Translated: CASSKRRYGLEQFF.

The chain carries TRBV5-1 and TRBJ2-2; unclear D gene. The V and J ends lost 4 bases and 3 bases respectively, with 4 bases between them. The CDR3 sequence is 12 residues long. CDR1 is SGHRS, CDR2 YFSETQ, per germline. The CDR3 bases are TGCGCCAGCAGCCCCGACACCGGGGAGCTGTTTTTT. Protein sequence: CASSPDTGELFF.